The 21 T cell receptor beta chains presented below share a single source sample, sequenced in a study of T-cell memory formation after mild COVID-19. TCRdb itself ran the 5' RACE reads through MiXCR, one entry per CDR3 protein. In the table there are some 250,000 distinct CDR3 sequences, roughly 18% of which are singletons. Specimen: PBMCs or a T cell subset sorted from them (not recorded which). Receptor source: a man aged 18 to 29 who had mild COVID-19 (a few samples of this study predate the infection). Cell type and time point are not known.

This clonotype was counted at least ten times. The chain employs TRBV7-6 and TRBJ2-1; 9 nucleotides align to TRBD1. V was pared by 8 bases and J by 2 bases, with 7 bases of the junction left unmatched. The CDR3 is 15 amino acids. The germline CDR1 and CDR2 sequences are SGHVS and FNYEAQ. Here the CDR3 reads CASSPYRGPYNEQFF. CDR3 DNA sequence: TGTGCCAGCTCCCCTTACAGGGGGCCCTACAATGAGCAGTTCTTC.

This clonotype came up a few times. The chain carries TRBV9 and TRBJ2-1; D tentatively reads TRBD1 or TRBD2 (5 bases each). The CDR3 consists of 15 residues. V gave up 2 bases and J gave up 5 bases, with 14 bases separating them. Germline assignment: CDR1 SGDLS and CDR2 YYNGEE. CDR3 nucleotide sequence: TGTGCCAGCAGCGTTGTGGGGACGATGAACAATGAGCAGTTCTTC. Amino acids: CASSVVGTMNNEQFF.

The chain has TRBV10-2 and TRBJ2-5; either TRBD1 or TRBD2 may supply D (6 bases each). This CDR3 is built from 12 residues. In germline, CDR1 is WSHSY, CDR2 SAAADI. V lost 7 bases, J lost 4 bases, and 10 bases lay in between. This CDR3 is CASTEGGETQYF. The CDR3 DNA is TGCGCCAGCACGGAGGGGGGAGAGACCCAGTACTTC.

This clonotype was counted between two and nine times. This rearrangement joins TRBV12-3 or TRBV12-4 to TRBJ2-2, with D perhaps matching TRBD1 (5 bases). V lost 7 bases and J lost 1, with 7 bases in between. The CDR3 is 13 residues long. Here the CDR3 DNA reads TGTGCCAGCATTCAGGGGAACACCGGGGAGCTGTTTTTT. It translates to CASIQGNTGELFF.

The chain combines TRBV5-1 with TRBJ2-1; 13 bases map to TRBD2. Trimming at V came to 2 bases and at J to 5 bases, leaving 7 bases not matched to a gene. This CDR3 region has 17 residues. From germline, CDR1 is SGHRS and CDR2 YFSETQ. CDR3 nucleotide sequence: TGCGCCAGCAGCTTTGGACTAGCGGGAGAGACGAACAATGAGCAGTTCTTC. Protein sequence: CASSFGLAGETNNEQFF.

This clonotype was recorded at least ten times. The chain links TRBV3-1 to TRBJ2-5, with D possibly TRBD1 on 6 matching bases. With 8 bases removed from V and 5 bases from J, the gap between germline ends came to 9 bases. CDR1 and CDR2 (germline): LGHDT, YNNKEL (reference sequence). The CDR3 length is 11 residues. The CDR3 protein is CASEQGETQYF. CDR3 in DNA: TGTGCCAGCGAACAGGGTGAGACCCAGTACTTC.

This clonotype was seen many times. The chain combines TRBV12-3 or TRBV12-4 with TRBJ2-5, with 9 bases that match TRBD1. CDR3 size: 15 residues. V was clipped by 6 bases and J by 2 bases; unmatched bases: 7. The CDR3 region has the DNA TGTGCCAGCAGCCCCGGGACAGGGAGGCAAGAGACCCAGTACTTC. Its protein product is CASSPGTGRQETQYF.

Ten or more counts support this clonotype. This sequence joins TRBV6-4 and TRBJ2-2; 8 nucleotides agree with TRBD2. Germline lookup yields CDR1 MRHNA and CDR2 SNTAGT. CDR3 length: 16 amino acids. Losses at the gene ends were 0 bases for V and 5 bases for J; bases not matched to a gene: 5. This chain's CDR3 is CASSDSTSGGTGELFF. CDR3 DNA sequence: TGTGCCAGCAGTGACTCAACAAGCGGGGGAACCGGGGAGCTGTTTTTT.

V and J are TRBV12-5 and TRBJ2-1; maybe TRBD2 (5 bases). Trimming removed 5 bases at V and 7 bases at J, with 12 bases between. Germline V gene sequence: CDR1 LGHNT, CDR2 FRNRAP. CDR3 length: 13 residues. The CDR3, as DNA: TGTGCTAGTGGTCCCGTTTCGGGGAATGAGCAGTTCTTC. This encodes CASGPVSGNEQFF. The full variable domain, in which reference TRBV12-5 and TRBJ2-1 provide the parts outside the CDR3, is DARVTQTPRHKVTEMGQEVTMRCQPILGHNTVFWYRQTMMQGLELLAYFRNRAPLDDSGMPKDRFSAEMPDATLATLKIQPSEPRDSAVYFCASGPVSGNEQFFGPGTRLTVL.

This sequence joins TRBV7-2 and TRBJ1-2, with 7 bases fitting TRBD1. Per the germline V gene, CDR1 is SGHTA and CDR2 is FQGNSA. The CDR3 has 14 amino acids. Trimming at V came to 1 base and at J to 8 bases, leaving 7 bases not matched to a gene. The chain's CDR3 is CASSLGQGVRGYTF. The CDR3 DNA is TGTGCCAGCAGCTTAGGGCAGGGGGTTCGGGGCTACACCTTC.

V usage is TRBV20-1 and J usage is TRBJ2-5; D perhaps matches TRBD1 (6 bases). Germline V gives CDR1 DFQATT, CDR2 SNEGSKA (reference sequence). V lost 5 bases to trimming and J lost 5 bases, with 18 bases between them. CDR3 size: 14 residues. The CDR3 loop reads CSAPRGQFSETQYF. CDR3 in DNA: TGCAGTGCTCCAAGAGGACAGTTTTCGGAGACCCAGTACTTC.

This rearrangement joins TRBV19 to TRBJ2-5, with D possibly matching TRBD2 (6 bases). V dropped 1 base and J dropped 4 bases, with 16 bases sitting between them. The CDR3 runs 16 residues. Germline loops: CDR1 LNHDA, CDR2 SQIVND (reference sequence). The CDR3 DNA follows: TGTGCCAGTAGTATAGTTGGGACTCACCTACTAGAGACCCAGTACTTC. Translating it yields CASSIVGTHLLETQYF.

The V gene is TRBV15, the J gene TRBJ2-3; 8 bases are shared with TRBD1. Germline CDR1 and CDR2: LNHNV and YYDKDF (reference sequence). The CDR3 has 18 residues. Trimming took 0 bases from V and 1 from J; bases not matched to a gene: 9. The CDR3 bases are TGTGCCACCAGCAGAGAGGCAGGGGGCTTAGGAGGCACAGATACGCAGTATTTT. Its protein product is CATSREAGGLGGTDTQYF. Drawing the rest from reference TRBV15 and TRBJ2-3, the complete variable domain is DAMVIQNPRYQVTQFGKPVTLSCSQTLNHNVMYWYQQKSSQAPKLLFHYYDKDFNNEADTPDNFQSRRPNTSFCFLDIRSPGLGDTAMYLCATSREAGGLGGTDTQYFGPGTRLTVL.

This clonotype was seen more than once but under ten times. The rearrangement links TRBV24-1 to TRBJ2-2; D perhaps matches TRBD1 (5 bases). The CDR3 has 14 residues. V lost 4 bases and J 5 bases, leaving 10 bases between the germline ends. CDR1 is KGHDR, CDR2 SFDVKD, per germline. CDR3 nucleotides: TGTGCCACCAGTGAGGCCCAGGGTACCGGGGAGCTGTTTTTT. Residues: CATSEAQGTGELFF.

The V gene is TRBV5-4, the J gene TRBJ2-6; D is possibly TRBD1 or TRBD2 (5 bases each). Trimming cost V 4 bases and J 2 bases, with 13 bases left between them. Germline CDR1 is SGHNT and CDR2 is YYREEE (reference sequence). This CDR3 spans 16 amino acids. The CDR3, as DNA: TGTGCCAGCAGCCTACCTCTGGGGGCTGGGGCCAACGTCCTGACTTTC. It specifies CASSLPLGAGANVLTF.

The CDR3 here is CASSHRGNTDTQYF. The CDR3 DNA is TGTGCCAGCAGCCACCGGGGGAACACAGATACGCAGTATTTT. J is TRBJ2-3 and V is TRBV3-1; a possible D gene is TRBD2 (6 bases). The CDR3 contains 14 residues. V was clipped by 3 bases and J by 2 bases, with 9 bases between them. The germline gives CDR1 LGHDT, CDR2 YNNKEL (reference sequence).

The chain has TRBV6-1 and TRBJ2-7; no clear D gene. Deletions cut 5 bases from V and 1 base from J, with 3 bases between. The germline V gene has CDR1 MNHNS and CDR2 SASEGT. This CDR3 region has 11 residues. The CDR3 region is CASSWSYEQYV. The CDR3 nucleotides are TGTGCCAGCAGTTGGTCCTACGAGCAGTACGTC.

The V gene is TRBV5-1, the J gene TRBJ2-3, with a tentative D call TRBD2 (5 bases). Germline values: CDR1 SGHRS, CDR2 YFSETQ. Trimming removed 3 bases at V and 5 bases at J, with 7 bases between. There are 12 residues in the CDR3. The CDR3 nucleotides are TGCGCCAGCAGCTACGAGGGAGATACGCAGTATTTT. This translates into CASSYEGDTQYF.

This clonotype was counted at least ten times. The chain combines TRBV20-1 with TRBJ2-3; 8 nucleotides line up with TRBD2. Germline loops: CDR1 DFQATT, CDR2 SNEGSKA (reference sequence). This CDR3 is 15 amino acids long. The V gene end was trimmed by 1 base and the J gene end by 3 bases; junction bases not matched to a gene: 6. The DNA for the CDR3 is TGCAGTGCTAGAGTGGACGGGGGGGGAACAGATACGCAGTATTTT. It yields the protein CSARVDGGGTDTQYF.

The V call is TRBV5-1, the J call TRBJ2-7; a possible D gene is TRBD2 (5 bases). Germline values: CDR1 SGHRS, CDR2 YFSETQ. Trimming took 3 bases from V and 2 from J, leaving 9 bases between them. The CDR3 spans 13 residues. In nucleotides, the CDR3 is TGCGCCAGCAGCTCAGACTACCCCTACGAGCAGTACTTC. Its translation: CASSSDYPYEQYF.

This chain links TRBV5-6 with TRBJ1-5; TRBD1 is a possible D gene (6 bases). V was cut by 5 bases and J by 12 bases, with 18 bases left in between. There are 13 residues in the CDR3. CDR1 is SGHDT, CDR2 YYEEEE, per germline. The CDR3 spells CASRRQGSRGQHF. CDR3 sequence (DNA): TGTGCCAGCAGACGGCAGGGGAGCCGGGGCCAGCATTTT.